One sample yielded the 15 T cell receptor beta chains listed below, sequenced in a study of post-analysis software for immune sequencing data. Overall study results and limits: Five or six TRBV segments were more frequent in patients than controls; TRBV5-6, TRBV5-1 and TRBV20-1 belonged to this group.

The antigens for these receptors are not known. Built from TCR beta cDNA, the libraries had unique molecular identifiers in them. TCRdb passed the PCR reads through MiXCR, listing each CDR3 protein once. The repertoire consists of fewer than 600,000 distinct CDR3 sequences, with roughly 45% occurring once and the leading ten covering about 12%. Sequencing used blood. The origin of the receptors is a girl aged 5 to 17 with multiple sclerosis.

Turning to this clonotype: Germline and junction disagree at one end, which may indicate a read error. The chain recombines TRBV29-1 with TRBJ1-2; TRBD1 agrees at 8 bases. Looked up from germline, CDR1 is SQVTM and CDR2 is ANQGSEA. This CDR3 comprises 11 residues. In DNA, the CDR3 is TGCGGCGTCAGGACAGGGTATGGCTACACCTTC. Translation: CGVRTGYGYTF.

The chain couples TRBV28 to TRBJ2-5, with D possibly being TRBD2 (7 bases). From germline, CDR1 is MDHEN and CDR2 SYDVKM. The V end lost 2 bases, the J end lost 1 base, and 20 bases lay between the germline ends. CDR3 length: 18 residues. CDR3 amino acids: CASSLGGAGVVAQETQYF. In DNA, the CDR3 is TGTGCCAGCAGTTTAGGGGGGGCGGGAGTAGTCGCCCAAGAGACCCAGTACTTC.

The chain combines TRBV5-1 with TRBJ2-3; 10 nucleotides align to TRBD1. With V trimmed by 1 base and J by 6 bases, 5 bases remained unmatched. From germline, CDR1 is SGHRS and CDR2 YFSETQ. This CDR3 contains 15 residues. CDR3 coding DNA: TGCGCCAGCAGCTTGCGGACAGGGGGAATGGATACGCAGTATTTT. Translating it yields CASSLRTGGMDTQYF.

The rearrangement links TRBV18 to TRBJ2-1; D might be TRBD2 (5 bases). The ends were cut back, 9 bases at V and 10 bases at J, with 16 bases in the middle. Germline assignment: CDR1 KGHSH and CDR2 LQKENI. There are 12 residues in the CDR3. CDR3 loop: CASRELVEEQFF. For the CDR3, the DNA is TGTGCCAGTCGGGAACTGGTTGAAGAGCAGTTCTTC.

This clonotype came up a few times. The rearrangement joins TRBV5-1 to TRBJ2-1; TRBD1 or TRBD2 may be the D gene (5 bases each). Germline lookup yields CDR1 SGHRS and CDR2 YFSETQ. The CDR3 contains 14 residues. Deletions cut 0 bases from V and 8 bases from J, with 12 bases between. The DNA of the CDR3 is TGCGCCAGCAGCTTGGACGACGGGGCGGATGAGCAGTTCTTC. This gives the protein CASSLDDGADEQFF.

The chain employs TRBV20-1 and TRBJ2-7; 7 bases are a match to TRBD1. After removal of 4 bases from V and 4 bases from J, the junction contained 22 bases not matched to a gene. The CDR3 has 18 amino acids. CDR1 DFQATT and CDR2 SNEGSKA come from the germline V gene (reference sequence). CDR3 protein: CSATFFMWQGDFGYEQYF. CDR3 bases: TGCAGTGCTACGTTTTTTATGTGGCAGGGGGATTTCGGGTACGAGCAGTACTTC.

The chain couples TRBV5-1 to TRBJ2-2, with D perhaps assigned TRBD1 or TRBD2 (5 bases each). This CDR3 region has 14 residues. V was clipped by 3 bases and J by 6 bases, with 12 bases between them. Per the germline V gene, CDR1 is SGHRS and CDR2 is YFSETQ. CDR3 protein: CASSWDRSAGELFF. The CDR3 bases are TGCGCCAGCAGCTGGGACCGTTCGGCCGGGGAGCTGTTTTTT. Filled out from reference TRBV5-1 and TRBJ2-2, the complete variable domain reads KAGVTQTPRYLIKTRGQQVTLSCSPISGHRSVSWYQQTPGQGLQFLFEYFSETQRNKGNFPGRFSGRQFSNSRSEMNVSTLELGDSALYLCASSWDRSAGELFFGEGSRLTVL.

The rearrangement joins TRBV5-1 to TRBJ2-3; 7 bases map to TRBD1. The V gene's germline CDR1 is SGHRS and CDR2 YFSETQ. The CDR3 length is 15 residues. The V gene end was trimmed by 0 bases and the J gene end by 5 bases; junction bases not matched to a gene: 6. The CDR3 sequence is CASSLGQGRIDTQYF. As DNA, the CDR3 is TGCGCCAGCAGCTTGGGACAGGGAAGAATAGATACGCAGTATTTT.

The V gene is TRBV15, the J gene TRBJ1-4; possibly TRBD1 for D (5 bases). V shed 1 base and J shed 8 bases, with 5 bases lying between them. This CDR3 has 12 residues. CDR1 and CDR2 from the germline V gene are LNHNV and YYDKDF (reference sequence). Here the CDR3 reads CATSRGDEKLFF. The CDR3 coding sequence is TGTGCCACCAGCAGAGGGGACGAAAAACTGTTTTTT.

This clonotype was observed a handful of times. The V and J genes are TRBV15 and TRBJ2-5; D not certain. CDR3 size: 15 residues. Germline lookup yields CDR1 LNHNV and CDR2 YYDKDF (reference sequence). V dropped 0 bases and J dropped 5 bases, with 13 bases sitting between them. CDR3 in amino acids: CATSRDLDSAETQYF. CDR3 DNA: TGTGCCACCAGCAGAGATCTTGATTCTGCGGAGACCCAGTACTTC.

The chain is built from TRBV5-1 and TRBJ1-6; D gene uncertain. Per germline, CDR1 SGHRS and CDR2 YFSETQ. The CDR3 runs 15 residues. The V gene lost 4 bases and the J gene lost 7 bases, with 15 bases spanning the gap. The CDR3 spells CASSVDGPMNSPLHF. CDR3 nucleotide sequence: TGCGCCAGCAGCGTGGACGGGCCAATGAATTCACCCCTCCACTTT.

This clonotype was picked up a small number of times. The chain employs TRBV4-1 and TRBJ2-7; TRBD2 aligns across 12 bases. Germline CDR1 and CDR2: MGHRA and YSYEKL. V gave up 3 bases and J gave up 2 bases; unmatched junction bases: 2. There are 15 residues in the CDR3. The CDR3 loop is CASSHLAGGTYEQYF. The CDR3 DNA follows: TGCGCCAGCAGCCACCTAGCGGGAGGGACCTACGAGCAGTACTTC.

The chain uses TRBV5-1 and TRBJ2-1; a possible D gene is TRBD2 (5 bases). The DNA matches TRBJ2-7 better at its end, which makes the J call doubtful. Germline-derived CDR1 and CDR2 are SGHRS and YFSETQ. The CDR3 totals 16 residues. The CDR3 is CASGPPAGLTYNEQYF. The CDR3, as DNA: TGCGCCAGCGGACCCCCGGCGGGCTTAACCTACAATGAGCAGTACTTC.

The chain uses TRBV27 and TRBJ2-7, with D uncertain. The germline V gene encodes CDR1 MNHEY and CDR2 SMNVEV (reference sequence). This CDR3 region has 14 residues. V gave up 3 bases and J gave up 7 bases, with 16 bases separating them. The DNA of the CDR3 is TGTGCCAGCAGTTTTTCCCTGGCAAGGCTAGAGCAGTACTTC. As protein: CASSFSLARLEQYF.

The chain combines TRBV2 with TRBJ2-3; D perhaps matches TRBD2 (7 bases). CDR3 length: 13 residues. From germline, CDR1 is SNHLY and CDR2 FYNNEI. V was cut by 8 bases and J by 6 bases, with 15 bases left in between. DNA of the CDR3: TGTGCCAGCTCAGGAGGGGGGGCGGATACGCAGTATTTT. Translation: CASSGGGADTQYF.